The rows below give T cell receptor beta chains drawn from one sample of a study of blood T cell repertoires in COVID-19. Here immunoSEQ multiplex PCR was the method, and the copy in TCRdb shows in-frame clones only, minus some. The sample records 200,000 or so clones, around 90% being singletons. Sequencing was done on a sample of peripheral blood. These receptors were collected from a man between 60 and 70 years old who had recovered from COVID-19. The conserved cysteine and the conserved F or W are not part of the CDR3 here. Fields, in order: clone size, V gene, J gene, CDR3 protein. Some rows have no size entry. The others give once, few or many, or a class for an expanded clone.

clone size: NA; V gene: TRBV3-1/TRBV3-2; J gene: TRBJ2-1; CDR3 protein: ASSHSSGGAMNEQF
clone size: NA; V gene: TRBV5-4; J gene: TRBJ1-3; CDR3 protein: ASSPGGPVWGNTIY
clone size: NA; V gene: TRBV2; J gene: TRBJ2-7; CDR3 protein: ASSPRQSSYEQY
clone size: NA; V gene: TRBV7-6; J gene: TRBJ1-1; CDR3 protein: ASSKPGSMNTEAF
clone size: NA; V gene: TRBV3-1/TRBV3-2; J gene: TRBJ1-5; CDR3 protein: ASSQGIQYSNQPQH
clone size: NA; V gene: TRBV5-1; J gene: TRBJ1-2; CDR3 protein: ASSLDLFNYGYT
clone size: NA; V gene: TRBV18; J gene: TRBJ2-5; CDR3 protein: ASSPAGQETQY
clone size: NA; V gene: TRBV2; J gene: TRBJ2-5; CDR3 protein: ASKTSGVETQY
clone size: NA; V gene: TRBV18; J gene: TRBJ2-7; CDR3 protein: ASSPNRENEQY
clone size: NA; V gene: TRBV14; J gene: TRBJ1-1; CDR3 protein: ASSPRWGRGTEAF
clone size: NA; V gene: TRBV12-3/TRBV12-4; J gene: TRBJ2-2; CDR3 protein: ASRGLDTGELF
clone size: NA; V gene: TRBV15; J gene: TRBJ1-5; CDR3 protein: ATSIGTPDFPQH
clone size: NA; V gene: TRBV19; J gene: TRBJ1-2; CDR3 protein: ASSIDPGTGSGYT
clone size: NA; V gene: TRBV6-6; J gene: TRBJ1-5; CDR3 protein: ASSYSRDGQPQH
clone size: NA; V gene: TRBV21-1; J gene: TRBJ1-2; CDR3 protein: ASSPRPGGYGYT
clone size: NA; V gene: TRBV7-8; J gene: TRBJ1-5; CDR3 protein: ASSQGQGSNSNQPQH
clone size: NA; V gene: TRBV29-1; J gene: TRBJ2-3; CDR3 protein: IPLGGTSTDTQY
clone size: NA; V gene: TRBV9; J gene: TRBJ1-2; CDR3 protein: ASSVAPIRRGTYGYT
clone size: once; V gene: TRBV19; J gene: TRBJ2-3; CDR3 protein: ASRTSRSTDTQY
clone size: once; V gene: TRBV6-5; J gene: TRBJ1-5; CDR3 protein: ASSSTVSNQPQH
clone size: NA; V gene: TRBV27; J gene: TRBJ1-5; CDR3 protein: ASSLAGGGQPQH
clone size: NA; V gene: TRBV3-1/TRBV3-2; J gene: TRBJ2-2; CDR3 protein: ASSRTGLAGVIGELF
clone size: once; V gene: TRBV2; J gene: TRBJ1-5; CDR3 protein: ASSDGGVSNQPQH
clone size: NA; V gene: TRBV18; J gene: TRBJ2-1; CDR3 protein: ASSLGQGTLGEQF
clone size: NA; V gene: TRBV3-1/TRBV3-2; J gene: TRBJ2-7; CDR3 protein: ASSRQGASYEQY
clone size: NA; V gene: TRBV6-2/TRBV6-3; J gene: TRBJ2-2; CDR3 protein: ASSRLAGVLANTGELF